This T cell receptor beta chain appears in the sequencing data of a study of blood T cell repertoires in COVID-19. CDR3 length equals 15 residues. V lost 0 bases and J lost 2, with 10 bases in between. Germline CDR1 and CDR2: SGHTA and FQGNSA. Sequencing was performed with immunoSEQ multiplex PCR; in TCRdb, only in-frame clones are kept and a portion is missing. The sample lists tens of thousands of clones, over 80% occurring once. This chain connects TRBV7-2 to TRBJ1-1; a weak D match, TRBD1 (6 bases). This clonotype originated in a woman aged 80 or older with acute or convalescent COVID-19. Sequences were obtained from peripheral blood. The CDR3 reads CASSLASDRNTEAFF. The CDR3 DNA sequence: TGTGCCAGCAGCTTAGCGTCGGACAGAAACACTGAAGCTTTCTTT.